The present T cell receptor beta chain was sequenced within a study of T cell responses to AZD1222 COVID-19 vaccine. Generated by immunoSEQ multiplex PCR, the TCRdb table keeps only in-frame clones and is missing some. The repertoire holds about 140,000 clones, 80% to 95% seen once, with approximately 4.8% in the top ten. CDR1 and CDR2 (germline): MDHEN, SYDVKM. V gave up 3 bases and J gave up 5 bases; unmatched junction bases: 13. The CDR3 covers 18 residues. The starting material was peripheral blood, obtained on day 0 of AZD1222 vaccination. The clonotype was recovered from an adult in good health. The V and J genes are TRBV28 and TRBJ2-7; 13 bases line up with TRBD2. Here the CDR3 reads CASSFEGTSGNSKDEQYF. CDR3 DNA: TGTGCCAGCAGTTTTGAAGGGACTAGCGGGAACAGCAAGGACGAGCAGTACTTC.